Listed below are T cell receptor beta chains from one sample, sequenced in a study of blood T cell repertoires in COVID-19. Assay: immunoSEQ multiplex PCR; the TCRdb copy retains only in-frame clones and omits some. The sample lists 230,000 or so clones; approximately 80% were seen once. The sample was peripheral blood. These receptors were taken from a woman aged 40 to 50 who had recovered from COVID-19. CDR3s include the opening cysteine and the closing phenylalanine or tryptophan. D genes are given only for firm matches. Rows give clone size only sometimes, using once, few, many, or a class for an expanded clone.

length	V	size	D	J	CDR3	DNA
13	TRBV28	NA	NA	TRBJ2-4	CASQFQAKNIQYF	TGTGCCAGTCAGTTCCAGGCCAAAAACATTCAGTACTTC
14	TRBV3-1/TRBV3-2	NA	TRBD1	TRBJ2-1	CASSLRTGNNEQFF	TGTGCCAGCAGCCTTCGGACAGGGAACAATGAGCAGTTCTTC
13	TRBV2	once	NA	TRBJ2-4	CASSREEVNIQYF	TGTGCCAGCTCCAGGGAGGAAGTAAACATTCAGTACTTC
16	TRBV27	NA	NA	TRBJ2-1	CASSLSGGQVYNEQFF	TGTGCCAGCAGTCTGAGTGGGGGCCAGGTCTACAATGAGCAGTTCTTC
12	TRBV7-9	NA	NA	TRBJ2-3	CASQLRRDTQYF	TGTGCCAGTCAGTTACGCAGAGATACGCAGTATTTT
15	TRBV6-5	NA	TRBD1	TRBJ2-2	CASSTGGESGGELFF	TGTGCCAGCAGTACAGGGGGCGAAAGTGGCGGGGAGCTGTTTTTT
14	TRBV5-4	NA	NA	TRBJ1-1	CASSLDRSNTEAFF	TGTGCCAGCAGCCTAGACAGATCGAACACTGAAGCTTTCTTT
13	TRBV12-3/TRBV12-4	NA	NA	TRBJ1-1	CASSTGENTEAFF	TGTGCCAGCAGCACGGGGGAGAACACTGAAGCTTTCTTT
16	TRBV5-8	NA	TRBD2	TRBJ2-1	CASSKYPSGGLNEQFF	TGTGCCAGCAGCAAATATCCTAGCGGGGGCCTGAATGAGCAGTTCTTC
13	TRBV7-6	NA	NA	TRBJ2-5	CASRKIGGEAQYF	TGTGCCAGCAGGAAAATAGGGGGGGAGGCCCAGTACTTC
12	TRBV10-3	NA	TRBD1	TRBJ2-7	CATGQGSYEQYF	TGTGCCACTGGACAGGGGTCCTACGAGCAGTACTTC
13	TRBV9	NA	NA	TRBJ1-6	CASSAPNNSPLHF	TGTGCCAGCAGCGCCCCTAACAATTCACCCCTCCACTTT
14	TRBV4-3	NA	NA	TRBJ1-6	CASSQDVRGTAIDF	TGCGCCAGCAGCCAAGATGTCCGGGGGACGGCCATCGACTTT
14	TRBV9	NA	TRBD1	TRBJ1-5	CASSVGQGAEPQHF	TGTGCCAGCAGCGTCGGACAGGGGGCAGAGCCCCAGCATTTT
17	TRBV5-1	NA	NA	TRBJ1-4	CASSFVSGIGDNEKLFF	TGCGCCAGCAGCTTTGTTAGCGGGATAGGGGATAATGAAAAACTGTTTTTT
11	TRBV7-2	NA	NA	TRBJ2-3	CASSFSDTQYF	TGTGCCAGCAGCTTTTCGGATACGCAGTATTTT
14	TRBV7-2	NA	NA	TRBJ1-5	CASSLPDTNQPQHF	TGTGCCAGCAGCTTACCGGACACAAATCAGCCCCAGCATTTT
19	TRBV21-1	NA	NA	TRBJ2-1	CASSKHGLAGGWAYNEQFF	TGTGCCAGCAGCAAACACGGACTAGCGGGGGGCTGGGCCTACAATGAGCAGTTCTTC
17	TRBV6-2/TRBV6-3	NA	NA	TRBJ1-1	CASSSRTASGLNTEAFF	TGTGCCAGCAGTTCTAGGACCGCCAGCGGCTTGAACACTGAAGCTTTCTTT
15	TRBV7-6	NA	NA	TRBJ2-7	CASSLRNVGPYEQYF	TGTGCCAGCAGCTTACGTAATGTGGGCCCTTACGAGCAGTACTTC
14	TRBV7-2	NA	TRBD1	TRBJ2-7	CASREDRDTHEQYF	TGTGCCAGCAGGGAGGACAGGGATACCCACGAGCAGTACTTC
18	TRBV5-1	NA	NA	TRBJ1-1	CASSLAWGQVPMNTEAFF	TGCGCCAGCAGCTTGGCCTGGGGGCAGGTCCCTATGAACACTGAAGCTTTCTTT
16	TRBV20-1	NA	NA	TRBJ2-1	CSASTSNSGVGNEQFF	TGCAGTGCTAGTACTTCAAACTCGGGGGTGGGGAATGAGCAGTTCTTC
16	TRBV5-1	NA	TRBD2	TRBJ2-7	CASSSGLSGGAHEQYF	TGCGCCAGCAGCTCCGGACTCAGCGGGGGGGCTCACGAGCAGTACTTC
15	TRBV19	NA	NA	TRBJ1-2	CASSIDSREGYGYTF	TGTGCCAGTAGTATAGACAGCAGGGAGGGCTATGGCTACACCTTC
14	TRBV2	NA	NA	TRBJ1-2	CASSEGGLNYGYTF	TGTGCCAGCAGTGAGGGGGGGTTGAACTATGGCTACACCTTC
17	TRBV18	NA	TRBD2	TRBJ2-7	CASSPGGGNSLTYEQYF	TGTGCCAGCTCACCCGGGGGGGGGAATTCCCTGACCTACGAGCAGTACTTC
14	TRBV27	NA	NA	TRBJ2-7	CASSLGTPPFKQYF	TGTGCCAGCAGTTTGGGGACTCCCCCCTTCAAGCAGTACTTC
16	TRBV5-1	NA	TRBD2	TRBJ2-7	CASSSRLAGGKYEQYF	TGCGCCAGCAGCTCAAGACTAGCGGGGGGGAAGTACGAGCAGTACTTC
16	TRBV18	few	NA	TRBJ2-7	CASSPSYSGTSYEQYF	TGTGCCAGCTCACCAAGTTACTCCGGGACAAGTTACGAGCAGTACTTC
17	TRBV11-3	NA	TRBD2	TRBJ2-5	CASSLDGDWGGQETQYF	TGTGCCAGCAGCTTAGATGGGGATTGGGGAGGGCAAGAGACCCAGTACTTC
17	TRBV7-2	once	NA	TRBJ2-1	CASSLPSGGATYNEQFF	TGTGCCAGCAGCCTCCCCAGTGGGGGGGCCACCTACAATGAGCAGTTCTTC
13	TRBV11-2	NA	NA	TRBJ2-1	CASRRSGHNEQFF	TGTGCCAGCCGGAGGAGCGGTCACAATGAGCAGTTCTTC
13	TRBV6-6	NA	NA	TRBJ2-2	CASSYGASGELFF	TGTGCCAGCAGTTACGGAGCGTCCGGGGAGCTGTTTTTT
13	TRBV12-3/TRBV12-4	NA	NA	TRBJ1-1	CASSVREDTEAFF	TGTGCCAGCAGTGTCAGGGAGGACACTGAAGCTTTCTTT
13	TRBV7-9	NA	TRBD1	TRBJ1-5	CASSGTGSQPQHF	TGTGCCAGCAGTGGGACAGGGAGTCAGCCCCAGCATTTT
14	TRBV9	once	TRBD1	TRBJ1-4	CASSVGQGTEKLFF	TGTGCCAGCAGCGTAGGACAGGGCACTGAAAAACTGTTTTTT
15	TRBV7-2	NA	NA	TRBJ2-3	CASSLSGVSTDTQYF	TGTGCCAGCAGCTTATCGGGGGTTAGCACAGATACGCAGTATTTT
15	TRBV7-6	NA	TRBD1	TRBJ1-6	CASSLKGAYNSPLHF	TGTGCCAGCAGCTTAAAGGGGGCGTATAATTCACCCCTCCACTTT
13	TRBV5-1	NA	NA	TRBJ1-6	CASSFGGNSPLHF	TGCGCCAGCAGCTTCGGGGGAAATTCACCCCTCCACTTT
15	TRBV7-2	NA	TRBD2	TRBJ2-1	CASVSGLATYNEQFF	TGTGCCAGCGTTTCGGGACTAGCGACGTACAATGAGCAGTTCTTC
15	TRBV5-1	NA	TRBD2	TRBJ2-3	CASSLTSGDPDTQYF	TGCGCCAGCAGCTTGACTAGCGGGGACCCCGATACGCAGTATTTT
17	TRBV27	NA	TRBD1	TRBJ2-7	CASSLYSWDRGLYEQYF	TGTGCCAGCAGTTTATATAGTTGGGACAGGGGGCTATACGAGCAGTACTTC
21	TRBV3-1/TRBV3-2	NA	TRBD1	TRBJ1-6	CASSQDLGQGRGPSYNSPLHF	TGTGCCAGCAGCCAAGATCTGGGACAGGGGAGAGGTCCCTCCTATAATTCACCCCTCCACTTT
20	TRBV4-3	once	NA	TRBJ2-3	CASSQDYMGLTRAYTDTQYF	TGCGCCAGCAGCCAAGATTATATGGGACTCACCCGCGCCTACACAGATACGCAGTATTTT
15	TRBV18	NA	TRBD1	TRBJ1-1	CASSPGTGEYTEAFF	TGTGCCAGCTCACCGGGGACAGGGGAGTATACTGAAGCTTTCTTT
16	TRBV5-4	NA	TRBD1	TRBJ2-2	CASSPRGQGGTGELFF	TGTGCCAGCAGCCCCAGGGGACAGGGTGGCACCGGGGAGCTGTTTTTT
15	TRBV2	few	TRBD1	TRBJ1-2	CASSLQTGGFGGYTF	TGTGCCAGCAGTTTACAGACAGGGGGCTTTGGTGGCTACACCTTC
16	TRBV3-1/TRBV3-2	NA	NA	TRBJ1-1	CASSPGQEQVYTEAFF	TGTGCCAGCAGCCCAGGGCAAGAGCAAGTCTACACTGAAGCTTTCTTT
12	TRBV10-3	NA	NA	TRBJ2-3	CASGPRLDTQYF	TGTGCCAGCGGCCCGCGTTTGGATACGCAGTATTTT
14	TRBV6-6	NA	NA	TRBJ1-5	CASNSWPRPPDQHF	TGTGCCAGCAATTCCTGGCCTCGTCCCCCCGATCAGCATTTT